In this sample, the clone carrying this T cell receptor (beta chain) turned up a few times. Its specificity is unknown. This record comes from a study of blood T cells in healthy people across ages. In terms of origin and age, donors were healthy Caucasian individuals from Russia aged roughly 6 to 95. The germline V gene has CDR1 LGHNA and CDR2 YNFKEQ. CDR3 size: 17 residues. With V trimmed by 4 bases and J by 0 bases, 8 bases remained unmatched. Overall study results and limits: Observed TCR beta diversity per million T cells went down as age went up. This fall followed a roughly linear course with age. Among long-lived donors, naive CD4+ cells were more numerous and diversity higher than in aged donors.

Together with a sample-barcoded 5' primer, a J-beta primer mix was included in a second PCR lasting roughly 7 to 11 cycles. There were at least 2.5 million CDR3-containing paired-end reads obtained from each sample. TCRdb independently ran MiXCR on the 5' RACE reads; one entry per CDR3 protein. The repertoire holds around 320,000 distinct CDR3 sequences, with 25% to 30% as singletons. The clonotype comes from a woman between 65 and 79 years old in good health. The sample taken for sequencing was blood. The rearrangement joins TRBV4-2 to TRBJ2-2; 7 bases map to TRBD1. The CDR3 nucleotides read TGTGCCAGCAGCCCGACGGACAGGACCGCGAACACCGGGGAGCTGTTTTTT. It translates to CASSPTDRTANTGELFF.